This section outlines one T cell receptor beta chain sequence together with its context. J lost 6 bases, V lost 1 base, and 4 bases had no gene match. The CDR3 is 15 residues long. Per the germline V gene, CDR1 is SGHAT and CDR2 is FQNNGV. This entry is derived from a study of metastatic and nonmetastatic thyroid tumors. TCRdb re-processed the PCR reads through MiXCR. Of about 4,000 clones listed, roughly 35% are singletons. All patients were treatment-naive before thyroid surgery. This chain connects TRBV11-2 to TRBJ2-3; the match to TRBD2 covers 10 bases. The specimen sequenced was adjacent normal tissue. This receptor was taken from a male donor with papillary thyroid cancer or a benign thyroid nodule (not recorded which). Some clones in this sample may be carry-over from other donors' samples. The CDR3 DNA reads TGTGCCAGCAGCTTAGTGTCTAGCGGGAGCGATACGCAGTATTTT. It encodes CASSLVSSGSDTQYF. Looking up the rest from reference TRBV11-2 and TRBJ2-3 gives the full variable domain: EAGVAQSPRYKIIEKRQSVAFWCNPISGHATLYWYQQILGQGPKLLIQFQNNGVVDDSQLPKDRFSAERLKGVDSTLKIQPAKLEDSAVYLCASSLVSSGSDTQYFGPGTRLTVL.